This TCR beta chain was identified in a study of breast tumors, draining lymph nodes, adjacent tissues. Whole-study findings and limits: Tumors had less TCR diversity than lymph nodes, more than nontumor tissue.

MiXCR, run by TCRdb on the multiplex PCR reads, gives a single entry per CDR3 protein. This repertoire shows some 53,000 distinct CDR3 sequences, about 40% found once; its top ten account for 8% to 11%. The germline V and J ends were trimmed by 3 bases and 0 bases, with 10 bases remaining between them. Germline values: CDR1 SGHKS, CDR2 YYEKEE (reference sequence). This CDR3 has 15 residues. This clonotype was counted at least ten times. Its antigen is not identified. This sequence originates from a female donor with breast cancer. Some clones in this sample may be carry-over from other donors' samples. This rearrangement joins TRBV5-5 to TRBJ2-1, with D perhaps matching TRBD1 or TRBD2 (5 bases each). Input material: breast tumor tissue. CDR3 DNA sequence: TGTGCCAGCAGCTGGGACGGTAGCTCCTACAATGAGCAGTTCTTC. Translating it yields CASSWDGSSYNEQFF.